This T cell receptor (beta chain) derives from a study of spatial heterogeneity in lung cancer. Turning to the study itself: The average appearance count of each unique TCR and UMI combination in raw reads was more than nine.

In the library, each TCR cDNA molecule bore its own unique molecular identifier. TCRdb independently ran MiXCR on the 5' RACE reads; one entry per CDR3 protein. Of about 7,900 distinct CDR3 sequences listed, 4% to 5% were seen once; the top ten hold about 27%. Time point defined: sample taken at primary tumor resection. No cell sorting; template was whole RNA from tumor, lung tissue or PBMC. Worth noting for this clonotype: Its antigen is not known. The library was prepared for alpha chains; this beta chain is a stray read, so its frequency means little.

Study results and caveats: Ubiquitous expanded tumor TCRs were seen in blood more at resection than at follow-up.

The input for sequencing was PBMCs, taken at surgery. The receptor comes from a male donor with early-stage non-small cell lung cancer.

The CDR3, as DNA: TGTGCCAGCAGCTTAGGGCTCCTGGGGGCACCTGGGCGGAAGCGGGAGACCCAGTACTTC. Translation gives CASSLGLLGAPGRKRETQYF. The rearrangement links TRBV7-2 to TRBJ2-5; tentative D call: TRBD1 (6 bases). The V end was cut by 1 base, the J end by 5 bases, with 29 bases between. Looked up from germline, CDR1 is SGHTA and CDR2 is FQGNSA. The CDR3 extends over 20 amino acids.